A selection of T cell receptor beta chains follows, all from one sample in a study of long-term antiretroviral therapy in people with HIV. The assay was immunoSEQ multiplex PCR, and TCRdb's table has in-frame clones only and misses some. Here the sample spans tens of thousands of clones, approximately 91% being singletons. Here the sequenced sample was unsorted PBMCs, taken 0.6 years after starting antiretroviral therapy. The source is a man aged 60 to 75 with HIV. Each CDR3 is given with its conserved first and last residue. Each record gives: V gene, clone size, D gene, J gene, CDR3 protein, CDR3 DNA. D genes are given only for firm matches. Not all rows give a size; the values are once, few, many and, for expanded clones, a class.

TRBV18	-	TRBD2	TRBJ2-1	CASSPESAGRPYNEQFF	TGTGCCAGCTCACCAGAGTCAGCGGGAAGGCCTTACAATGAGCAGTTCTTC
TRBV7-9	-	TRBD1	TRBJ1-2	CASSPHGDRGMGYGYTF	TGTGCCAGCAGCCCCCATGGGGACAGGGGTATGGGCTATGGCTACACCTTC
TRBV19	-	-	TRBJ2-7	CASSMWGYEQYF	TGTGCCAGTAGTATGTGGGGCTACGAGCAGTACTTC
TRBV5-4	once	-	TRBJ1-1	CASSFVQNTEAFF	TGTGCCAGCAGCTTTGTACAGAACACTGAAGCTTTCTTT
TRBV27	-	-	TRBJ1-5	CASSPLGSGSNQPQHF	TGTGCCAGCAGTCCCCTCGGTTCGGGTAGCAATCAGCCCCAGCATTTT
TRBV6-6	-	TRBD2	TRBJ2-5	CASSPGGRGTQYF	TGTGCCAGCAGTCCGGGGGGGAGGGGGACCCAGTACTTC
TRBV27	-	TRBD2	TRBJ2-1	CASSLLGTSGFNEQFF	TGTGCCAGCAGTTTACTGGGGACTAGCGGGTTTAATGAGCAGTTCTTC
TRBV5-1	-	-	TRBJ2-3	CASSLVGRITDTQYF	TGCGCCAGCAGCTTGGTCGGGAGAATCACAGATACGCAGTATTTT
TRBV28	-	-	TRBJ1-1	CASSFFAGNSAEAFF	TGTGCCAGCAGTTTTTTTGCGGGCAATAGCGCTGAAGCTTTCTTT
TRBV30	-	TRBD1	TRBJ1-2	CAWSSAGQGFYGYTF	TGTGCCTGGAGTAGCGCGGGACAGGGGTTCTATGGCTACACCTTC
TRBV9	-	-	TRBJ2-7	CASSKGPQSSYEQYF	TGTGCCAGCAGCAAAGGACCCCAGAGCTCCTACGAGCAGTACTTC
TRBV7-9	-	-	TRBJ1-6	CASSLGQGVHSPLHF	TGTGCCAGCAGCTTAGGTCAGGGAGTTCATTCACCCCTCCACTTT
TRBV18	-	-	TRBJ2-5	CASSPLDSKETQYF	TGTGCCAGCTCACCACTGGACTCAAAAGAGACCCAGTACTTC
TRBV5-5	-	-	TRBJ1-1	CASSSPGSGNTEAFF	TGTGCCAGCAGCTCCCCAGGGTCGGGTAACACTGAAGCTTTCTTT
TRBV5-1	-	-	TRBJ1-5	CASSLAEDGVQHF	TGCGCCAGCAGCTTGGCCGAGGACGGGGTACAGCATTTT
TRBV25-1	-	TRBD1	TRBJ1-2	CASSEWTGYGYTF	TGTGCCAGCAGTGAATGGACAGGGTATGGCTACACCTTC
TRBV2	-	-	TRBJ1-2	CASSVAGGYGYTF	TGTGCCAGCAGTGTTGCCGGTGGATATGGCTACACCTTC
TRBV7-9	-	-	TRBJ2-7	CASSLNGGEQYF	TGTGCCAGCAGCCTGAACGGGGGCGAGCAGTACTTC
TRBV5-5	once	TRBD1	TRBJ2-3	CASSLKGADTQYF	TGTGCCAGCAGCTTAAAGGGGGCTGATACGCAGTATTTT
TRBV19	once	-	TRBJ1-1	CASIGKGPTEAFF	TGTGCCAGTATAGGAAAAGGGCCCACTGAAGCTTTCTTT
TRBV29-1	-	TRBD1	TRBJ1-1	CSVLGQGADKAFF	TGCAGCGTCCTGGGACAGGGGGCGGATAAAGCTTTCTTT
TRBV19	-	TRBD1	TRBJ1-5	CASSGIGTGKLNQPQHF	TGTGCCAGTAGTGGTATCGGGACAGGGAAACTTAATCAGCCCCAGCATTTT
TRBV27	-	TRBD2	TRBJ2-7	CASSSGLAGEQYF	TGTGCCAGCAGTTCCGGACTAGCTGGGGAGCAGTACTTC
TRBV7-3	-	TRBD2	TRBJ2-1	CASSLSSGGNYEQFF	TGTGCCAGCAGCTTAAGTAGCGGGGGGAATTATGAGCAGTTCTTC
TRBV27	-	-	TRBJ1-2	CASSLRYQLPNYGYTF	TGTGCCAGCAGTTTAAGGTATCAGCTTCCTAACTATGGCTACACCTTC
TRBV7-6	-	TRBD2	TRBJ2-5	CASSPSGSLGETQYF	TGTGCCAGCAGCCCTAGCGGGAGCCTGGGAGAGACCCAGTACTTC
TRBV5-1	-	-	TRBJ2-3	CASSLGLITDTQYF	TGCGCCAGCAGCCTCGGACTCATCACAGATACGCAGTATTTT
TRBV7-8	once	-	TRBJ1-1	CASSLANMNTEAFF	TGTGCCAGCAGCTTAGCGAACATGAACACTGAAGCTTTCTTT
TRBV5-1	-	-	TRBJ1-3	CASSLGFPGNTIYF	TGCGCCAGCAGCTTGGGGTTCCCTGGAAACACCATATATTTT
TRBV2	-	TRBD2	TRBJ2-2	CASSHSGGADTGELFF	TGTGCCAGCAGTCATAGCGGGGGGGCGGACACCGGGGAGCTGTTTTTT
TRBV7-2	once	-	TRBJ1-1	CASSQDYRSTEAFF	TGTGCCAGCAGCCAGGACTACCGGAGCACTGAAGCTTTCTTT
TRBV5-1	-	TRBD1	TRBJ1-6	CASTAGRGPNSPLHF	TGCGCCAGCACAGCAGGGAGGGGGCCCAATTCACCCCTCCACTTT
TRBV5-1	-	TRBD2	TRBJ2-5	CASSSGGRGRAGETQYF	TGCGCCAGCAGCTCTGGTGGCCGCGGGAGGGCCGGAGAGACCCAGTACTTC
TRBV6-6	once	-	TRBJ2-7	CASSYSGRGYEQYF	TGTGCCAGCAGTTACTCAGGAAGGGGGTACGAGCAGTACTTC
TRBV4-2	-	-	TRBJ1-1	CASSPFGPGREAFF	TGTGCCAGCAGCCCTTTTGGGCCGGGACGTGAAGCTTTCTTT
TRBV5-1	few	TRBD1	TRBJ1-2	CASSQTGTGDGYTF	TGCGCCAGCAGCCAAACCGGGACAGGGGATGGCTACACCTTC
TRBV28	once	-	TRBJ1-5	CASRAGFSNQPQHF	TGTGCCAGCAGGGCAGGCTTTAGCAATCAGCCCCAGCATTTT
TRBV5-1	-	-	TRBJ1-1	CASSLKGAEAFF	TGCGCCAGCAGCTTGAAAGGGGCTGAAGCTTTCTTT
TRBV5-1	-	TRBD2	TRBJ2-2	CASSLAGGSGELFF	TGCGCCAGCAGCTTAGCGGGAGGGTCCGGGGAGCTGTTTTTT
TRBV19	-	-	TRBJ1-1	CASRSITGFAEAFF	TGTGCCAGTAGAAGTATCACAGGGTTCGCTGAAGCTTTCTTT
TRBV7-2	hyperexpanded	-	TRBJ2-7	CASSLAPPSGGLYEQYF	TGTGCCAGCAGCTTAGCCCCTCCCTCAGGTGGCCTGTACGAGCAGTACTTC
TRBV5-6	-	-	TRBJ2-7	CASSPRADEQYF	TGTGCCAGCAGCCCGAGGGCGGACGAGCAGTACTTC